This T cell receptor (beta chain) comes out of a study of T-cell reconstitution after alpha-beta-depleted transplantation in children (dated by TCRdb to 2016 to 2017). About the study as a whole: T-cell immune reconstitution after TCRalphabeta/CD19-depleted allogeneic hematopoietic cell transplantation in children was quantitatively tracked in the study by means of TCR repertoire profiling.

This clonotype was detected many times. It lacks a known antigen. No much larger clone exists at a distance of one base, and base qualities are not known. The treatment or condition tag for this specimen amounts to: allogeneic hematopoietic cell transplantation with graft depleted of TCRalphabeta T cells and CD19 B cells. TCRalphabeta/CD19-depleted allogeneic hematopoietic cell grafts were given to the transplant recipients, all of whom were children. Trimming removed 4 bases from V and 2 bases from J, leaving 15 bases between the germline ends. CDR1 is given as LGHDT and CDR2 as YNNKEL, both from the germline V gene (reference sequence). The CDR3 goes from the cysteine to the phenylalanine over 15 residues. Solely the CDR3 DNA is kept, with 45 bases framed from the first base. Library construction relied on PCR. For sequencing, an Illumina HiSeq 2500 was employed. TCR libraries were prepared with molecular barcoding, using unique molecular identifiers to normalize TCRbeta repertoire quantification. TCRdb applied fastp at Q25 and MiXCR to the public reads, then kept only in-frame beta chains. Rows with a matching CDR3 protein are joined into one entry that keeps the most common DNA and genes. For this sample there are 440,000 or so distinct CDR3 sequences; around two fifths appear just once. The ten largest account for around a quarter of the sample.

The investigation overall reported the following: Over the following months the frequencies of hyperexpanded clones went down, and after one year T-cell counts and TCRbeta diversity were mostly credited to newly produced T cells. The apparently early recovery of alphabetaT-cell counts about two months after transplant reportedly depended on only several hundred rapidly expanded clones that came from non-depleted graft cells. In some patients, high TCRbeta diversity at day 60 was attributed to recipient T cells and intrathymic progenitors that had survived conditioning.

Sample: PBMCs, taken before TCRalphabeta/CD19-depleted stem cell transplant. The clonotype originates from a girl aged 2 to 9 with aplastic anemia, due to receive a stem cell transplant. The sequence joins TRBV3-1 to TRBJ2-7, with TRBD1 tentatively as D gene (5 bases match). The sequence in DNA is TGTGCCAGCAGCCCCCGTGAGACAGCCACCTACGAGCAGTACTTC. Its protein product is CASSPRETATYEQYF.